A single sample is the source of the 32 T cell receptor beta chains below, sequenced in a study of blood T cells in healthy people across ages. Through a sample-barcoded 5' primer and a J-beta primer mix, a second PCR was run for roughly 7 to 11 cycles. From the 5' RACE reads, TCRdb called clonotypes with MiXCR, one entry per CDR3 protein. The sample includes about 1,000,000 distinct CDR3 sequences, under 55% of them seen just once. Sequenced: blood. The source of these receptors is a woman aged 60-75 years in good health.

This clonotype showed up just a few times. The V gene is TRBV7-2, the J gene TRBJ2-1; TRBD2 agrees at 8 bases. The CDR3 consists of 16 residues. J was trimmed by 8 bases and V by 0 bases; bases with no gene match: 9. Germline CDR1 SGHTA, CDR2 FQGNSA. The CDR3 loop reads CASSLAPGLEYYEQFF. In nucleotides, the CDR3 is TGTGCCAGCAGCTTAGCCCCGGGACTAGAGTATTATGAGCAGTTCTTC. Full variable domain (missing parts from reference TRBV7-2 and TRBJ2-1): GAGVSQSPSNKVTEKGKDVELRCDPISGHTALYWYRQSLGQGLEFLIYFQGNSAPDKSGLPSDRFSAERTGGSVSTLTIQRTQQEDSAVYLCASSLAPGLEYYEQFFGPGTRLTVL.

The V call is TRBV24-1, the J call TRBJ2-1; 11 bases agree with TRBD2. Unmatched junction bases numbered 5, after V lost 4 bases and J lost 10 bases. Germline V gene data show CDR1 as KGHDR and CDR2 as SFDVKD. This CDR3 comprises 14 residues. The CDR3 spells CATSEPRLAGEQFF. Written as DNA, the CDR3 is TGTGCCACCAGTGAACCTAGACTAGCGGGGGAGCAGTTCTTC.

The chain links TRBV5-1 to TRBJ2-1; D is unresolved. The CDR3 is 13 amino acids. Trimming removed 0 bases at V and 15 bases at J, with 16 bases between. From germline, CDR1 is SGHRS and CDR2 YFSETQ. CDR3 bases: TGCGCCAGCAGCTTGGAATTGGGCCTCCAGGCGTTCTTC. This translates into CASSLELGLQAFF.

The chain joins TRBV2 to TRBJ2-5; no firm D call. Deletions cut 4 bases from V and 5 bases from J, with 14 bases between. This CDR3 has 14 residues. Per the germline V gene, CDR1 is SNHLY and CDR2 is FYNNEI. CDR3 DNA: TGTGCCAGCAGTGTAGGCTTCTCAAGGGAGACCCAGTACTTC. Translation gives CASSVGFSRETQYF.

The gene calls are TRBV20-1 and TRBJ1-1, with 8 bases aligning to TRBD1. Trimming at V came to 4 bases and at J to 1 base, leaving 5 bases not matched to a gene. CDR3 size: 14 residues. Germline assignment: CDR1 DFQATT and CDR2 SNEGSKA (reference sequence). This CDR3 is CSAIRTGRNTEAFF. The CDR3 nucleotides read TGCAGTGCTATACGGACAGGGAGGAACACTGAAGCTTTCTTT.

The chain links TRBV27 to TRBJ2-4, with TRBD2 as a possible D gene (6 bases). Trimming took off 9 bases at V and 0 bases at J, with 21 bases between the two ends. The germline gives CDR1 MNHEY, CDR2 SMNVEV (reference sequence). The CDR3 length is 17 residues. CDR3 bases: TGTGCCAGTAGGTGGGTTGGGGAGGAGGTAGCCAAAAACATTCAGTACTTC. It codes for CASRWVGEEVAKNIQYF.

This clonotype appeared a few times. V usage is TRBV20-1 and J usage is TRBJ2-7, with D perhaps matching TRBD1 or TRBD2 (6 bases each). Trimming took off 4 bases at V and 1 base at J, with 14 bases between the two ends. From germline, CDR1 is DFQATT and CDR2 SNEGSKA (reference sequence). CDR3 length: 14 residues. Here the CDR3 reads CSATGLGGSYEQYF. CDR3 sequence (DNA): TGCAGTGCTACAGGCCTAGGGGGGTCCTACGAGCAGTACTTC.

Remarks on this clonotype: Sequence at one end of the junction differs from germline and may be a read error. The V and J genes are TRBV4-2 and TRBJ2-7; TRBD2 matches at 8 bases. The DNA end favors TRBJ2-5, so the J call may be wrong. The CDR3 has 17 residues. The germline CDR1 and CDR2 sequences are LGHNA and YNFKEQ. This CDR3 reads CANSQDYEREFGETQYF. CDR3 nucleotide sequence: TGTGCCAACAGCCAAGATTATGAGCGGGAGTTCGGCGAGACCCAGTACTTC.

This chain connects TRBV28 to TRBJ1-6, with D perhaps TRBD1 (6 bases). Germline V CDR1 and CDR2: MDHEN, SYDVKM. Trimming removed 8 bases at V and 11 bases at J, with 13 bases between. This CDR3 has 12 residues. This CDR3 is CASGQPPTPLHF. As DNA, the CDR3 is TGTGCCAGCGGACAGCCCCCGACACCCCTCCACTTT.

The chain combines TRBV7-9 with TRBJ2-1; TRBD1 matches 7 bases. Germline V gene lookup returns CDR1 SEHNR and CDR2 FQNEAQ (reference sequence). With 2 bases clipped from V and 8 bases from J, the junction kept 9 bases outside the gene matches. The CDR3 covers 15 residues. This chain's CDR3 is CASSLIPRQGDEQFF. CDR3 in DNA: TGTGCCAGCAGCTTAATTCCTCGACAGGGCGATGAGCAGTTCTTC.

A few counts support this clonotype. This chain connects TRBV6-5 to TRBJ2-7; the D is unclear. V shed 5 bases and J shed 3 bases, with 8 bases lying between them. Germline lookup yields CDR1 MNHEY and CDR2 SVGAGI. The CDR3 consists of 12 residues. DNA for the CDR3: TGTGCCAGCAGTCCGAACTTCTACGAGCAGTACTTC. Translated: CASSPNFYEQYF.

In its sample, this clonotype was seen a few times. The rearrangement joins TRBV20-1 to TRBJ2-3; tentatively, D is TRBD2 (5 bases). V gave up 3 bases and J gave up 1 base, with 14 bases separating them. The CDR3 totals 15 residues. Germline CDR1 reads DFQATT; CDR2 reads SNEGSKA (reference sequence). The CDR3 reads CSASRTPSRTDTQYF. CDR3 in DNA: TGCAGTGCTAGCAGGACTCCTTCTCGCACAGATACGCAGTATTTT.

The chain combines TRBV6-1 with TRBJ2-7; D uncertain. Germline CDR1 is MNHNS and CDR2 is SASEGT. Trimming pared 0 bases from V and 3 bases from J, leaving 12 bases between. The CDR3 is 15 amino acids. As DNA, the CDR3 is TGTGCCAGCAGTGAAGCGCTAGACATACTCTACGAGCAGTACTTC. This encodes CASSEALDILYEQYF.

CDR3 DNA sequence: TGTGCCACCAGCAGAGAGGACCAGGCCTTTGAAGCTTTCTTT. It codes for CATSREDQAFEAFF. The rearrangement uses TRBV15 and TRBJ1-1, with D unclear. CDR3 length: 14 residues. Looked up from germline, CDR1 is LNHNV and CDR2 is YYDKDF (reference sequence). Trimming left V 0 bases short and J 7 bases short, with 12 bases between.

This chain uses TRBV5-1 with TRBJ1-1; the match to TRBD1 covers 11 bases. The J segment lost 1 base and the V segment lost 3 bases, leaving 8 bases of the junction unmatched. Germline loops: CDR1 SGHRS, CDR2 YFSETQ. The CDR3 extends over 17 amino acids. CDR3 protein: CASSSGQGAYGNTEAFF. In nucleotides, the CDR3 is TGCGCCAGCAGCTCCGGACAGGGGGCGTACGGGAACACTGAAGCTTTCTTT.

The genes are TRBV20-1 and TRBJ2-7; 11 bases are shared with TRBD1. The ends lost 3 bases at V and 0 bases at J; junction bases unmatched: 10. This CDR3 comprises 17 residues. CDR1 is DFQATT, CDR2 SNEGSKA, per germline (reference sequence). In nucleotides, the CDR3 is TGCAGTGCTAGGGGGGGACAGGGGGTACCTTCCTCCTACGAGCAGTACTTC. As protein: CSARGGQGVPSSYEQYF.

The V and J genes are TRBV4-1 and TRBJ2-7; possible D gene TRBD2, 6 bases. The CDR3 totals 16 residues. Germline values: CDR1 MGHRA, CDR2 YSYEKL. Deletions cut 0 bases from V and 7 bases from J, with 19 bases between. Here the CDR3 DNA reads TGCGCCAGCAGCCAAGATCTGGCGGGAAGCTACAATGAGCAGTACTTC. Translation gives CASSQDLAGSYNEQYF.

This clonotype was counted only a few times. This chain connects TRBV14 to TRBJ1-2; D is possibly TRBD1 (5 bases). The CDR3 sequence is 13 residues long. Trimming took off 0 bases at V and 8 bases at J, with 10 bases between the two ends. From germline, CDR1 is SGHDN and CDR2 FVKESK. Written as DNA, the CDR3 is TGTGCCAGCAGCCAAGACAGGGTCGGCGGCTACACCTTC. Its protein is CASSQDRVGGYTF.

This clonotype was observed a single time. This chain links TRBV7-6 with TRBJ1-3; 7 positions agree with TRBD1. V shed 2 bases, J shed 0 bases, and the junction held 7 bases outside the gene matches. CDR3 length: 17 residues. The V gene's germline CDR1 is SGHVS and CDR2 FNYEAQ. CDR3 sequence: CASSLMRGPYSGNTIYF. CDR3 in DNA: TGTGCCAGCAGCTTAATGAGGGGGCCCTACTCTGGAAACACCATATATTTT.

The rearrangement uses TRBV18 and TRBJ1-2, with a weak D call TRBD1 (5 bases). The germline V gene has CDR1 KGHSH and CDR2 LQKENI. Trimming pared 2 bases from V and 8 bases from J, leaving 15 bases between. This CDR3 is built from 14 residues. The CDR3 reads CASSPGVGTGGYTF. The CDR3 DNA is TGTGCCAGCTCACCAGGGGTGGGAACAGGAGGCTACACCTTC.

This sequence joins TRBV2 and TRBJ2-1; D not certain. Trimming pared 3 bases from V and 8 bases from J, leaving 11 bases between. The CDR3 contains 13 residues. Germline CDR1 and CDR2: SNHLY and FYNNEI. CDR3 sequence: CASSDPTDYEQFF. The CDR3, as DNA: TGTGCCAGCAGTGACCCCACCGATTATGAGCAGTTCTTC.

This clonotype has more than one count but fewer than ten. V is TRBV12-3 or TRBV12-4 and J is TRBJ1-2; D gene ambiguous. V lost 5 bases to trimming and J lost 4 bases, with 8 bases between them. This CDR3 has 12 amino acids. CDR3 sequence: CASSMYSYGYTF. The CDR3 nucleotides are TGTGCCAGCAGTATGTACAGCTATGGCTACACCTTC.

The chain employs TRBV20-1 and TRBJ2-3; 11 nucleotides line up with TRBD2. This CDR3 has 15 amino acids. Germline lookup yields CDR1 DFQATT and CDR2 SNEGSKA (reference sequence). V was clipped by 6 bases and J by 1 base; unmatched bases: 6. For the CDR3, the DNA is TGCAGTGCCGCGGGACTAGCGGCGCGCACAGATACGCAGTATTTT. It yields the protein CSAAGLAARTDTQYF.

This clonotype was seen many times. The genes are TRBV11-2 and TRBJ2-1; 10 bases align to TRBD1. The length of the CDR3 is 14 residues. Germline-derived CDR1 and CDR2 are SGHAT and FQNNGV. V lost 11 bases and J lost 4; bases outside the gene matches: 8. CDR3 sequence reads: CAGTGTGVYNEQFF. CDR3 DNA sequence: TGTGCCGGTACCGGGACAGGGGTTTACAATGAGCAGTTCTTC.

This clonotype turned up a few times. The chain combines TRBV6-2 or TRBV6-3 with TRBJ2-5; 7 positions agree with TRBD2. Germline V gene lookup returns CDR1 MNHEY and CDR2 SVGEGT. There are 15 residues in the CDR3. Germline trimming cut 6 bases from V and 2 bases from J; bases unmatched to any gene: 9. The CDR3 nucleotides read TGTGCCAGCAGCCCTGGGACTAATTTTCAAGAGACCCAGTACTTC. As protein: CASSPGTNFQETQYF.

Written as DNA, the CDR3 is TGTGCCTTCACAGGACAGGGAGGTAGGCAGCCCCAGCATTTT. It translates to CAFTGQGGRQPQHF. This chain links TRBV30 with TRBJ1-5, with 8 bases fitting TRBD1. V gave up 7 bases and J gave up 7 bases; unmatched junction bases: 12. Germline V gene data show CDR1 as GTSNPN and CDR2 as SVGIG (reference sequence). The CDR3 contains 14 residues.

This clonotype was observed a handful of times. The chain employs TRBV29-1 and TRBJ1-2; 9 bases are shared with TRBD1. The CDR3 extends over 15 amino acids. The germline V gene encodes CDR1 SQVTM and CDR2 ANQGSEA. The V and J ends lost 1 base and 4 bases, in that order; junction bases with no gene match: 7. The chain's CDR3 is CSVEAGDRVSYGYTF. The CDR3 coding sequence is TGCAGCGTTGAAGCCGGGGACAGGGTATCCTATGGCTACACCTTC.

The V and J genes are TRBV12-3 or TRBV12-4 and TRBJ2-3, with TRBD1 identical over 9 bases. The CDR3 contains 16 residues. Losses at the gene ends were 5 bases for V and 5 bases for J; bases not matched to a gene: 11. In DNA form, the CDR3 reads TGTGCCAGCAGTCCAGACCGGGACAGGGTTTTAGATACGCAGTATTTT. This gives the protein CASSPDRDRVLDTQYF.

The J gene is TRBJ2-7, the V gene TRBV29-1, with 11 bases matching TRBD2. V lost 7 bases and J lost 2; bases outside the gene matches: 4. Germline V gene sequence: CDR1 SQVTM, CDR2 ANQGSEA. This CDR3 region has 13 residues. CDR3 coding DNA: TGCAGCGCTAGACTAGCGGGGCCCTACGAGCAGTACTTC. Encoded protein: CSARLAGPYEQYF.

This clonotype was observed at least ten times. This chain links TRBV20-1 with TRBJ2-5, with D uncertain. V lost 3 bases, J lost 5 bases, and 13 bases lay in between. Germline lookup yields CDR1 DFQATT and CDR2 SNEGSKA (reference sequence). The CDR3 is made up of 13 amino acids. The CDR3 here is CSARGGLGETQYF. CDR3 sequence (DNA): TGCAGTGCTAGGGGTGGGCTTGGGGAGACCCAGTACTTC.

CDR3 region: CSASPGGIYNSPLHF. CDR3 in DNA: TGCAGTGCTAGTCCTGGGGGAATCTATAATTCACCCCTCCACTTT. V is TRBV20-1 and J is TRBJ1-6, with a tentative D call TRBD1 (5 bases). With 3 bases removed from V and 3 bases from J, the gap between germline ends came to 12 bases. CDR1 and CDR2 (germline): DFQATT, SNEGSKA (reference sequence). This CDR3 is 15 amino acids long.

The chain joins TRBV27 to TRBJ1-5; possible D gene TRBD1, 5 bases. V was cut by 5 bases and J by 7 bases, with 12 bases left in between. The CDR3 loop spans 13 amino acids. Germline-derived CDR1 and CDR2 are MNHEY and SMNVEV (reference sequence). CDR3 nucleotide sequence: TGTGCCAGCAGTGTATTCGGGGGGCAGCCCCAGCATTTT. Protein sequence: CASSVFGGQPQHF.